This passage covers 3 T cell receptor beta chains from one sample sequenced in a study of T cells in localized non-small cell lung cancer. TCRdb's copy holds only in-frame clones and misses some; the assay was immunoSEQ multiplex PCR. Among about 43,000 clones listed, around 90% were seen once. This sample comprised PBMCs, obtained before any cancer treatment. These receptors all come from a woman aged 35 to 70 with stage II lung adenocarcinoma.

This clone was detected only once. The chain links TRBV9 to TRBJ2-1, with 9 bases that match TRBD1. J gave up 7 bases and V 4 bases, and 9 bases lay outside the gene matches. The CDR3 loop spans 15 amino acids. CDR1 is SGDLS and CDR2 is YYNGEE in the germline V gene. CDR3 residues: CASSKRPGQGNEQFF. The DNA for the CDR3 is TGTGCCAGCAGCAAGCGTCCGGGACAGGGTAATGAGCAGTTCTTC.

This clone came up once. V and J are TRBV7-2 and TRBJ1-3, with D unresolved. Germline CDR1 reads SGHTA; CDR2 reads FQGNSA. Trimming took 5 bases from V and 8 from J, leaving 13 bases between them. This CDR3 comprises 13 residues. The CDR3 DNA reads as TGTGCCAGCAGCCGAGATATAGCGGACACCATATATTTT. As protein: CASSRDIADTIYF.

The rearrangement joins TRBV10-2 to TRBJ1-2; tentative D call: TRBD1 (5 bases). Between the trimmed V and J ends, which lost 5 bases and 0 bases, there was a span of 10 bases. The CDR3 loop spans 14 amino acids. Per the germline V gene, CDR1 is WSHSY and CDR2 is SAAADI. CDR3 protein: CASSSQGANYGYTF. The CDR3 bases are TGCGCCAGCAGTTCGCAGGGAGCTAACTATGGCTACACCTTC.